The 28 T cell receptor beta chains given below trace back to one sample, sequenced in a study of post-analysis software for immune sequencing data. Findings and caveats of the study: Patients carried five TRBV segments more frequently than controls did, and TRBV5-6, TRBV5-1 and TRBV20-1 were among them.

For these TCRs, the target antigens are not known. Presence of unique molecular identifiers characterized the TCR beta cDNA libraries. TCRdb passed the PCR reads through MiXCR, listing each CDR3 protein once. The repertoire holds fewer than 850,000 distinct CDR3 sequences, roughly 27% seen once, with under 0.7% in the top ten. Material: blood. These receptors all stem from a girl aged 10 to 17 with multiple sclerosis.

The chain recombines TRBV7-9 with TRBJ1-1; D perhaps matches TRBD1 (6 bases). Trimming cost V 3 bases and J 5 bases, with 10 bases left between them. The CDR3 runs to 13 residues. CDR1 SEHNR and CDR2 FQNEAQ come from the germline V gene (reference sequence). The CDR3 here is CASSLAGETEAFF. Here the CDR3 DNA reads TGTGCCAGCAGCTTGGCAGGGGAAACTGAAGCTTTCTTT.

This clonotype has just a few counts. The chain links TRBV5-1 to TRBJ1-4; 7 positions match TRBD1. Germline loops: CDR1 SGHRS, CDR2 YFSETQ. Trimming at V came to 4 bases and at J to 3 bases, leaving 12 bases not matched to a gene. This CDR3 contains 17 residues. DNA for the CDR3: TGCGCCAGCAGCCTAAGACAGGGTCTTAGGGCTAATGAAAAACTGTTTTTT. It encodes CASSLRQGLRANEKLFF.

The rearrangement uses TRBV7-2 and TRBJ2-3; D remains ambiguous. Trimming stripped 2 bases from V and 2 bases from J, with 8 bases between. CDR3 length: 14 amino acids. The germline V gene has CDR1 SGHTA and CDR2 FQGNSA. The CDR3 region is CASSLYSNTDTQYF. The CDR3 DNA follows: TGTGCCAGCAGCTTATACTCTAACACAGATACGCAGTATTTT.

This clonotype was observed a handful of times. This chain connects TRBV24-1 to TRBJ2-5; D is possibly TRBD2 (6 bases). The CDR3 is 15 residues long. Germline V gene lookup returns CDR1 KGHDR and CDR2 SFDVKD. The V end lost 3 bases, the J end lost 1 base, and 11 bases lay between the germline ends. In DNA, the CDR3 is TGTGCCACCAGTGATAGACGGGACTTCCAAGAGACCCAGTACTTC. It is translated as CATSDRRDFQETQYF.

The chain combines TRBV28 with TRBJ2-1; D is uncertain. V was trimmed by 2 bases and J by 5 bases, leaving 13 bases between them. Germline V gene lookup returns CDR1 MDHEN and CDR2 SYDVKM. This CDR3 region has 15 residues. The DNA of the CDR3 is TGTGCCAGCAGTTTAAACCCTTCGAGTGACAATGAGCAGTTCTTC. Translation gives CASSLNPSSDNEQFF.

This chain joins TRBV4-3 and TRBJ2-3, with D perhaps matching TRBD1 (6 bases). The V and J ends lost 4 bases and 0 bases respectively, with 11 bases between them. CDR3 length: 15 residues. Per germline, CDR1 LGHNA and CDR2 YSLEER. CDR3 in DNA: TGCGCCAGCAGCCGAGGGGACACCAGCACAGATACGCAGTATTTT. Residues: CASSRGDTSTDTQYF.

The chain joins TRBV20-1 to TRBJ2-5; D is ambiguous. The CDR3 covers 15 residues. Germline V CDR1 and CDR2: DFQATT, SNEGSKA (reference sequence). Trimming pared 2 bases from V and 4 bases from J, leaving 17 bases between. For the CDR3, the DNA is TGCAGTGCTAGATACGGAAAGGGTTTTGGAGAGACCCAGTACTTC. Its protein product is CSARYGKGFGETQYF.

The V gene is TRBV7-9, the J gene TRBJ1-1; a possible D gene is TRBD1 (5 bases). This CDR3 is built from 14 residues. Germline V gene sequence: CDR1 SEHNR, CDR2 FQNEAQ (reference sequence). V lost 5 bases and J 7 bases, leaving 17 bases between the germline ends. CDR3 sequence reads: CASSPRGGYGEAFF. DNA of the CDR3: TGTGCCAGCAGCCCCCGGGGGGGGTACGGTGAAGCTTTCTTT.

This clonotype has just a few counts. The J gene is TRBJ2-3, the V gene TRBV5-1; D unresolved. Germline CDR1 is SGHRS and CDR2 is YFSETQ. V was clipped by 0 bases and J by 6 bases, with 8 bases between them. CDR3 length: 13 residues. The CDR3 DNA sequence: TGCGCCAGCAGCTTGGGGGTGGCGGATACGCAGTATTTT. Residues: CASSLGVADTQYF.

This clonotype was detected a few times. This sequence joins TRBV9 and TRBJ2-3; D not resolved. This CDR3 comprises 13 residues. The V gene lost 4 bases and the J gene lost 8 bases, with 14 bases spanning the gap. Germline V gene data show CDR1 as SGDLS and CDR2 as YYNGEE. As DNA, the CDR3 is TGTGCCAGCAGCCCGGACGGCGTTGGTACGCAGTATTTT. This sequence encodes CASSPDGVGTQYF.

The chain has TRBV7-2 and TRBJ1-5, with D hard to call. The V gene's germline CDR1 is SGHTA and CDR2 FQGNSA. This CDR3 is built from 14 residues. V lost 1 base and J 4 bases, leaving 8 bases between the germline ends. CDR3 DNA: TGTGCCAGCAGCTTAGACTCGATTAATCAGCCCCAGCATTTT. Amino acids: CASSLDSINQPQHF. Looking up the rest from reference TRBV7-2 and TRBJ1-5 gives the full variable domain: GAGVSQSPSNKVTEKGKDVELRCDPISGHTALYWYRQSLGQGLEFLIYFQGNSAPDKSGLPSDRFSAERTGGSVSTLTIQRTQQEDSAVYLCASSLDSINQPQHFGDGTRLSIL.

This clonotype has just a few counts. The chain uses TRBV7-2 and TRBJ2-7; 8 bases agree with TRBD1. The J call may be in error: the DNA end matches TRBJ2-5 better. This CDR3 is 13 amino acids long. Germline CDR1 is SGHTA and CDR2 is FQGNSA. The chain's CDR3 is CASSARDRETQYF. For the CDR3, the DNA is TGTGCCAGCAGCGCACGGGACAGGGAGACCCAGTACTTC.

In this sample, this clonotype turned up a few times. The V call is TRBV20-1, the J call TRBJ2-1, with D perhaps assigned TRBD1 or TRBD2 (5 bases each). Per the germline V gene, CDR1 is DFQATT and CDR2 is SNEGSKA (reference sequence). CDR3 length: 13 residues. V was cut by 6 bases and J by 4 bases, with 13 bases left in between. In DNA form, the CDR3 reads TGCAGTGCCGACCCCGGGGCATACAATGAGCAGTTCTTC. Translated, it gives CSADPGAYNEQFF.

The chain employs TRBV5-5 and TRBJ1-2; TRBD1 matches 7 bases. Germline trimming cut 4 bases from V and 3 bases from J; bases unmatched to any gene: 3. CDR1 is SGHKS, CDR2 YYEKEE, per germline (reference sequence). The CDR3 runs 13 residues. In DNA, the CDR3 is TGTGCCAGCAGCCAGGGGGATTACTATGGCTACACCTTC. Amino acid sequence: CASSQGDYYGYTF.

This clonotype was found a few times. This CDR3 reads CASSLGVAEKLFF. CDR3 nucleotides: TGCGCCAGCAGCCTAGGGGTAGCGGAAAAACTGTTTTTT. This chain uses TRBV4-1 with TRBJ1-4; the D gene is possibly TRBD1 (5 bases). The CDR3 contains 13 residues. V lost 4 bases and J lost 8, with 11 bases in between. The germline gives CDR1 MGHRA, CDR2 YSYEKL.

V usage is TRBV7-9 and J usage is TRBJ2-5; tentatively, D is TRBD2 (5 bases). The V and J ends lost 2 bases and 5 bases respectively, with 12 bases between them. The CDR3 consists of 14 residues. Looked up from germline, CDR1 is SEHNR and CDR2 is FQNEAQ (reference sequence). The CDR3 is CASSLLARGETQYF. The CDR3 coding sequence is TGTGCCAGCAGCTTACTTGCTCGAGGGGAGACCCAGTACTTC.

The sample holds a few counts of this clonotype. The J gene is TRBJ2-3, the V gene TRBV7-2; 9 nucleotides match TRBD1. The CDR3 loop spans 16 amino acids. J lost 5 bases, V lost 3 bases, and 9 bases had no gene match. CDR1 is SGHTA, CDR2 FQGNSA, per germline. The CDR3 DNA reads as TGTGCCAGCAGCTTTGGACCGGGACAGGGAAAAGATACGCAGTATTTT. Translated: CASSFGPGQGKDTQYF.

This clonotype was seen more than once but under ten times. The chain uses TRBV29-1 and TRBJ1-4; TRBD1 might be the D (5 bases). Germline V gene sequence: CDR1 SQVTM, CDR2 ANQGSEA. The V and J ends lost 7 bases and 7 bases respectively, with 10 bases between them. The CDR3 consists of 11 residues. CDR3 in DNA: TGCAGCGGCTGGACATCTGAAAAACTGTTTTTT. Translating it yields CSGWTSEKLFF. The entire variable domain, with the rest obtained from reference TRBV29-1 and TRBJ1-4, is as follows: SAVISQKPSRDICQRGTSLTIQCQVDSQVTMMFWYRQQPGQSLTLIATANQGSEATYESGFVIDKFPISRPNLTFSTLTVSNMSPEDSSIYLCSGWTSEKLFFGSGTQLSVL.

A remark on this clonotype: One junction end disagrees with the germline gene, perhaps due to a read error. CDR3 loop: CAGSPRGARETQYF. The CDR3 DNA follows: TGTGCCGGCAGCCCGAGGGGAGCGCGAGAGACCCAGTACTTC. The gene calls are TRBV7-2 and TRBJ2-5; possibly TRBD1 or TRBD2 for D (5 bases each). The CDR3 runs 14 residues. The germline CDR1 and CDR2 sequences are SGHTA and FQGNSA.

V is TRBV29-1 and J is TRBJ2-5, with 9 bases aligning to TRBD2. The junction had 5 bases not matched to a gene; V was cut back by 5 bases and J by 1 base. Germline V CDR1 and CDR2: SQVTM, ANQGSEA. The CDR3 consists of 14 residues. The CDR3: CSVQRGGAQETQYF. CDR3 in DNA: TGCAGCGTTCAGCGCGGGGGGGCCCAAGAGACCCAGTACTTC.

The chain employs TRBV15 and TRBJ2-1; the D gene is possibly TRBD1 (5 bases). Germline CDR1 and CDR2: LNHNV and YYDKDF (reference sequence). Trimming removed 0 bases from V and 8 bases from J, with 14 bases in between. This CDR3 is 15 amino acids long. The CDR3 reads CATSRDGATRDEQFF. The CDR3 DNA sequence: TGTGCCACCAGCAGAGATGGGGCCACCCGGGATGAGCAGTTCTTC.

This CDR3 is CAISGAGLNTEAFF. The CDR3 region has the DNA TGTGCCATCAGTGGAGCAGGCCTGAACACTGAAGCTTTCTTT. The chain joins TRBV10-3 to TRBJ1-1, with D unclear. In germline, CDR1 is ENHRY, CDR2 SYGVKD. V was shortened by 4 bases and J by 0 bases, with 9 bases between the two germline ends. The CDR3 consists of 14 residues.

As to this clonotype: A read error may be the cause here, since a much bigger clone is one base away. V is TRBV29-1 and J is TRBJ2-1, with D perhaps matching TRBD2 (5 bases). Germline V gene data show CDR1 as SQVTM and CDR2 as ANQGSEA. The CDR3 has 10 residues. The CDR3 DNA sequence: TGCAGCGTTGCGGGGAATGAGCAGTTATTC. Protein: CSVAGNEQLF.

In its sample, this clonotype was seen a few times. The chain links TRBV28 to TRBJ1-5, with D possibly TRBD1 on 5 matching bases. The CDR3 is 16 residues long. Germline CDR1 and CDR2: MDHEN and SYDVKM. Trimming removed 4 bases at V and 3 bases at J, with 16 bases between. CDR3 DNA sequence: TGTGCCAGCAGTTCATATATAGGGGCGATCAATCAGCCCCAGCATTTT. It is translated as CASSSYIGAINQPQHF.

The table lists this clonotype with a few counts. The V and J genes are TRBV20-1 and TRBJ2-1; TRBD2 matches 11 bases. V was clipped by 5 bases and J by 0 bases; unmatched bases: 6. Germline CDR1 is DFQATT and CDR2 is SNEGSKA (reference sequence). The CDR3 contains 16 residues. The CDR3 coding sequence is TGCAGTGCTCCTAGCGGGAGGCAAAGCTCCTACAATGAGCAGTTCTTC. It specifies CSAPSGRQSSYNEQFF.

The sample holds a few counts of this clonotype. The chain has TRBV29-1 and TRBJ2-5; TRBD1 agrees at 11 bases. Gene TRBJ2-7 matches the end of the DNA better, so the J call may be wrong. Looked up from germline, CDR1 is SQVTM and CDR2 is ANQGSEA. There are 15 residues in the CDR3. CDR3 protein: CSVRTGGLGGYEQYF. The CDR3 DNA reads TGCAGCGTTAGGACAGGGGGCTTAGGAGGATACGAGCAGTACTTC.

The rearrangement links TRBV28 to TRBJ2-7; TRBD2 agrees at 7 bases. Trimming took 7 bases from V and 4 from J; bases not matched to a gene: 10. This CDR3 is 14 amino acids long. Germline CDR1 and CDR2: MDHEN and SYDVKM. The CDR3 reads CASTPSLARYEQYF. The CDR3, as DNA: TGTGCCAGCACCCCCTCACTAGCGAGATACGAGCAGTACTTC.

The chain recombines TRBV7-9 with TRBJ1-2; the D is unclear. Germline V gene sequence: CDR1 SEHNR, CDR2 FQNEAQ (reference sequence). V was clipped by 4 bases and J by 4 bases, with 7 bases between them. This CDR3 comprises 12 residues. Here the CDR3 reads CASSSETYGYTF. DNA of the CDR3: TGTGCCAGCAGCTCAGAAACCTATGGCTACACCTTC.